This T cell receptor beta chain was identified during a study of blood T cell repertoires in COVID-19. Recruited during active infection, patients (from Seattle) were subsequently followed longitudinally. Per the germline V gene, CDR1 is WNHNN and CDR2 is SYGVQD (reference sequence). V lost 8 bases to trimming and J lost 2 bases, with 21 bases between them. CDR3 length: 16 amino acids. The repertoire was sequenced with immunoSEQ multiplex PCR; TCRdb's copy has only in-frame clones and lacks some. This sample carries under 450,000 clones, 86% of them seen once, and the ten largest clones take about 7.6%.

This receptor was obtained from an older woman with COVID-19, enrolled during active disease. Sample: peripheral blood. The rearrangement links TRBV10-1 to TRBJ1-2; D not resolved. CDR3 coding DNA: TGCGCCAGCCTAAGTTTCCGACAAAGGAAGAACTATGGCTACACCTTC. Encoded protein: CASLSFRQRKNYGYTF.